The present T cell receptor (beta chain) was sequenced within a study of Tregs in tolerant kidney transplant recipients (dated by TCRdb to between 2017 and 2020). Regarding the complete study: TCRbeta sequencing was used in the study to identify donor-specific regulatory T cells before combined kidney and bone marrow transplantation, and the identified cells were then tracked after transplant. What the study reported, not specific to this receptor: Because the study included only a small number of patients, the results must be confirmed in larger populations and under other immunosuppression protocols. PCR primers changed over time for some patients, so nucleotide-level comparison across those patients' samples was not possible. Expanding Tregs with activated donor B cells appeared to identify the most biologically relevant and donor-specific TCRbeta repertoire. Biological reproducibility was not directly addressed, though technical replication error appeared minimal. Donor-specific Treg expansion was found to exceed global Treg expansion in tolerant patients, suggesting antigen-driven rather than nonspecific expansion.

For TCRbeta CDR3 sequencing, genomic DNA from the sorted cells was extracted using the QIAGEN DNeasy Blood and Tissue Kit. Through immunoSEQ, high-throughput TCRbeta CDR3 sequencing was done commercially, including PCR amplification with internal controls and bias correction. The paper's data handling went like this. Unique productive TCRbeta sequences were defined by CDR3 nucleotide sequence where primers matched, otherwise by CDR3 amino acid sequence with Vbeta and Jbeta genes. To correct sorting error, sequences shared between sorted populations at a frequency ratio of 2:1 or less were removed; the rest were assigned to the higher population. A sequence was defined as donor-reactive if the sequence was expanded at least 5-fold in CFSE-low cells compared with unstimulated cells and had a frequency of at least 0.01% in CFSE-low cells. Repertoire divergence was quantified by Jensen-Shannon divergence using the top 100 TCRbeta sequences ranked by frequency. For samples with multiple sequencing runs, sorting error was corrected separately for each run before the runs were pooled. TCRdb limited this immuneACCESS table to in-frame rearrangements with V and J called. A share of clones is missing; checked studies link under half to unresolved V genes, and the rest is unexplained. That table supplies the V and J calls and clone size; D and trimming were determined from the DNA. This sample has 50,000 to 55,000 clones in its table, and approximately 90% of those were observed once. The top ten constitute roughly 15% of the sample.

The CDR3 contains 16 residues, cysteine and phenylalanine counted. The read is trimmed to its CDR3 DNA, 48 bases read in frame from base 1. At the junction V is shortened by 5 bases and J by 4 bases, with 21 bases in between. Per the germline V gene (reference sequence), PRHDT is the CDR1 and FYEKMQ is the CDR2. Concerning this clone: This receptor's antigen is unknown. No quality values exist for individual bases; no much larger clone is one base distant.

Transplants used related donors with nonmyeloablative bone marrow transplantation; mixed chimerism was transient in the human trials. Thawed PBMCs were FACS-sorted into unstimulated Tregs (CD4+CD25+CD127-), CD4+ non-Tregs (CD4+CD25-), CD4 cells and CD8 cells. Patients were a few combined kidney and bone marrow transplant recipients from the ITN036ST trial, and only these trial subjects had samples available. Healthy control blood was processed to PBMCs with a Ficoll density gradient and then cryopreserved, whereas patient PBMCs were collected both before and after transplant. The source of this sequence is a human patient who received a combined kidney and bone marrow transplant. In patients who had a transplant, some T cells may come from the graft donor. The V and J segments used are TRBV13 and TRBJ2-7; the D gene is perhaps TRBD2, on 7 matching bases. Source: CD8+ T cells from blood (PBMCs), taken 24 months after the transplant. The CDR3 loop reads CASSRKGGGFKYEQYF. The DNA is as follows: TGTGCCAGCAGCCGCAAGGGGGGGGGCTTTAAGTACGAGCAGTACTTC.